The 17 T cell receptor beta chains presented below share a single source sample, sequenced in a study of blood T cell repertoires in COVID-19. Using immunoSEQ multiplex PCR, the repertoire was profiled, and TCRdb retains in-frame clones only, with some absent. The sample holds roughly 88,000 clones; roughly 80% are singletons and the top ten take 15%. Sequenced sample: peripheral blood. The receptors originated from a woman older than 75 with acute or convalescent COVID-19.

The J gene is TRBJ2-7, the V gene TRBV7-8; 8 bases fit TRBD1. CDR1 is SGHVS, CDR2 FQNEAQ, per germline. This CDR3 is built from 12 residues. The V segment lost 5 bases and the J segment 12 bases; nucleotides outside the gene matches: 9. Written as DNA, the CDR3 is TGTGCCAGCAGCCCAAAGGACAGGGATGGGTACTTC. Protein sequence: CASSPKDRDGYF.

The rearrangement joins TRBV18 to TRBJ1-5; D gene uncertain. The germline V gene has CDR1 KGHSH and CDR2 LQKENI. Trimming pared 2 bases from V and 0 bases from J, leaving 11 bases between. The CDR3 has 16 residues. Here the CDR3 reads CASSPTDLYSNQPQHF. The CDR3, as DNA: TGTGCCAGCTCACCAACAGACCTTTATAGCAATCAGCCCCAGCATTTT.

The rearrangement joins TRBV18 to TRBJ1-4; 7 bases match TRBD1. There are 17 residues in the CDR3. The V gene end was trimmed by 3 bases and the J gene end by 0 bases; junction bases not matched to a gene: 7. CDR1 and CDR2 from the germline V gene are KGHSH and LQKENI. CDR3 sequence: CASSPPTGATTNEKLFF. CDR3 nucleotides: TGTGCCAGCTCACCGCCCACAGGGGCCACAACTAATGAAAAACTGTTTTTT.

V usage is TRBV5-1 and J usage is TRBJ1-5; D uncertain. The CDR3 length is 13 residues. CDR1 is SGHRS, CDR2 YFSETQ, per germline. The ends were cut back, 0 bases at V and 4 bases at J, with 5 bases in the middle. The CDR3 DNA reads TGCGCCAGCAGCTTGGAACAGAATCAGCCCCAGCATTTT. Its translation is CASSLEQNQPQHF.

The chain links TRBV6-5 to TRBJ2-1; no clear D gene. In germline, CDR1 is MNHEY, CDR2 SVGAGI. V lost 0 bases to trimming and J lost 7 bases, with 10 bases between them. This CDR3 spans 14 amino acids. The CDR3 loop reads CASSYSQVKNEQFF. The CDR3 DNA reads as TGTGCCAGCAGTTACTCTCAGGTCAAGAATGAGCAGTTCTTC.

The chain recombines TRBV5-4 with TRBJ1-6; D call uncertain. Germline CDR1 is SGHNT and CDR2 is YYREEE (reference sequence). The CDR3 runs 14 residues. V dropped 0 bases and J dropped 6 bases, with 7 bases sitting between them. The CDR3: CASSLEQLNSPLHF. CDR3 DNA sequence: TGTGCCAGCAGCTTGGAACAGCTTAATTCACCCCTCCACTTT. The full variable domain, rest sourced from reference TRBV5-4 and TRBJ1-6, is ETGVTQSPTHLIKTRGQQVTLRCSSQSGHNTVSWYQQALGQGPQFIFQYYREEENGRGNFPPRFSGLQFPNYSSELNVNALELDDSALYLCASSLEQLNSPLHFGNGTRLTVT.

The chain joins TRBV18 to TRBJ1-5; unclear D gene. The CDR3 has 16 amino acids. V was pared by 3 bases and J by 3 bases, with 15 bases between. Per the germline V gene, CDR1 is KGHSH and CDR2 is LQKENI. CDR3 bases: TGTGCCAGCTCACCCGTTATGGCGGGTCTCAATCAGCCCCAGCATTTT. This sequence encodes CASSPVMAGLNQPQHF. Filled out from reference TRBV18 and TRBJ1-5, the complete variable domain reads NAGVMQNPRHLVRRRGQEARLRCSPMKGHSHVYWYRQLPEEGLKFMVYLQKENIIDESGMPKERFSAEFPKEGPSILRIQQVVRGDSAAYFCASSPVMAGLNQPQHFGDGTRLSIL.

This chain joins TRBV6-4 and TRBJ2-1; D possibly corresponds to TRBD2 (7 bases). The CDR3 has 13 residues. Germline CDR1 MRHNA, CDR2 SNTAGT. V was cut by 3 bases and J by 15 bases, with 18 bases left in between. CDR3 sequence reads: CASSELRGGSLFF. DNA for the CDR3: TGTGCCAGCAGTGAACTTAGGGGGGGAAGTCTGTTCTTC.

This chain joins TRBV19 and TRBJ2-5; D is unresolved. V lost 7 bases and J lost 4, with 16 bases in between. There are 14 residues in the CDR3. Germline V gene data show CDR1 as LNHDA and CDR2 as SQIVND (reference sequence). Here the CDR3 DNA reads TGTGCCAGTAATCCTGGAGCCCATCGAGAGACCCAGTACTTC. Its protein product is CASNPGAHRETQYF.

This sequence joins TRBV11-3 and TRBJ2-7; no definite D call. Trimming stripped 5 bases from V and 4 bases from J, with 9 bases between. The CDR3 is 12 residues long. Looked up from germline, CDR1 is SGHNT and CDR2 is YENEEA. The CDR3 is CASSPRLYEQYF. CDR3 in DNA: TGTGCCAGCAGCCCCAGGCTTTACGAGCAGTACTTC.

The chain joins TRBV18 to TRBJ2-5; TRBD1 agrees at 7 bases. The CDR3 has 15 residues. V lost 5 bases, J lost 3 bases, and 9 bases stayed unmatched. Looked up from germline, CDR1 is KGHSH and CDR2 is LQKENI. CDR3 protein: CASSELTGQKETQYF. Here the CDR3 DNA reads TGTGCCAGCTCAGAACTAACGGGACAGAAAGAGACCCAGTACTTC.

This clone was seen only once. The chain links TRBV30 to TRBJ1-1; 8 bases align to TRBD1. From germline, CDR1 is GTSNPN and CDR2 SVGIG (reference sequence). CDR3 length: 13 residues. J was trimmed by 4 bases and V by 6 bases; bases with no gene match: 7. The CDR3 nucleotides are TGTGCCTGTAGGACAGGGAGGGGCACTGAAGCTTTCTTT. Its translation: CACRTGRGTEAFF.

The chain uses TRBV5-1 and TRBJ2-5; weak D call: TRBD1 (6 bases). Germline CDR1 reads SGHRS; CDR2 reads YFSETQ. The CDR3 has 15 residues. Trimming removed 3 bases at V and 1 base at J, with 13 bases between. CDR3 in amino acids: CASSSQGHGQETQYF. As DNA, the CDR3 is TGCGCCAGCAGCTCACAGGGACACGGCCAAGAGACCCAGTACTTC.

This clone turned up a few times. CDR3 sequence: CASIGQGPNYGYTF. DNA of the CDR3: TGTGCCAGCATCGGACAGGGACCCAACTATGGCTACACCTTC. This chain links TRBV2 with TRBJ1-2, with 8 bases aligning to TRBD1. CDR1 and CDR2 from the germline V gene are SNHLY and FYNNEI. The V and J ends lost 7 bases and 2 bases, in that order; junction bases with no gene match: 6. The CDR3 totals 14 residues.

The chain carries TRBV6-5 and TRBJ1-3; tentative D call: TRBD1 (6 bases). Germline CDR1 reads MNHEY; CDR2 reads SVGAGI. This CDR3 region has 15 residues. Between the trimmed V and J ends, which lost 8 bases and 2 bases, there was a span of 16 bases. CDR3 amino acids: CASGTQGLAGNTIYF. CDR3 in DNA: TGTGCCAGCGGAACTCAGGGGCTTGCTGGAAACACCATATATTTT.

The V call is TRBV10-1, the J call TRBJ2-2; 8 positions agree with TRBD1. V lost 7 bases and J lost 7; bases outside the gene matches: 5. The CDR3 length is 13 residues. The V gene's germline CDR1 is WNHNN and CDR2 SYGVQD (reference sequence). As DNA, the CDR3 is TGCGCCAGCAAGGAGACAGGGGTCGGGGAGCTGTTTTTT. As protein: CASKETGVGELFF.

The gene calls are TRBV29-1 and TRBJ2-1; tentative D call: TRBD1 (5 bases). Germline assignment: CDR1 SQVTM and CDR2 ANQGSEA. The CDR3 sequence is 14 residues long. Trimming shortened V by 6 bases and J by 2 bases, and 14 bases separated the two germline ends. CDR3 bases: TGCAGCGTCCCTCCGGTGGGGCCCTACAATGAGCAGTTCTTC. This encodes CSVPPVGPYNEQFF.